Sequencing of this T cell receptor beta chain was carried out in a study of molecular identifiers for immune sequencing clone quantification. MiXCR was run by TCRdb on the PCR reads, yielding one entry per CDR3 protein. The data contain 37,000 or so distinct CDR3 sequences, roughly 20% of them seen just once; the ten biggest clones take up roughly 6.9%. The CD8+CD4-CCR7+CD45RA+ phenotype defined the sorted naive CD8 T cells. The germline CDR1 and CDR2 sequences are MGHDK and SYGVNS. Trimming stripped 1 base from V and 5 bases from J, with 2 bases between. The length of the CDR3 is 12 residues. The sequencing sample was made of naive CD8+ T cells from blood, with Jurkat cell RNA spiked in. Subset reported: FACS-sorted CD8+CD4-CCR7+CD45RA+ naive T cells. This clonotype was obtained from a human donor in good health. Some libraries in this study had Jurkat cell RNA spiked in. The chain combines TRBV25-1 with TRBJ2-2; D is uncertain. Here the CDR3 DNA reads TGTGCCAGCAGTGAATGGACCGGGGAGCTGTTTTTT. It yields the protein CASSEWTGELFF.